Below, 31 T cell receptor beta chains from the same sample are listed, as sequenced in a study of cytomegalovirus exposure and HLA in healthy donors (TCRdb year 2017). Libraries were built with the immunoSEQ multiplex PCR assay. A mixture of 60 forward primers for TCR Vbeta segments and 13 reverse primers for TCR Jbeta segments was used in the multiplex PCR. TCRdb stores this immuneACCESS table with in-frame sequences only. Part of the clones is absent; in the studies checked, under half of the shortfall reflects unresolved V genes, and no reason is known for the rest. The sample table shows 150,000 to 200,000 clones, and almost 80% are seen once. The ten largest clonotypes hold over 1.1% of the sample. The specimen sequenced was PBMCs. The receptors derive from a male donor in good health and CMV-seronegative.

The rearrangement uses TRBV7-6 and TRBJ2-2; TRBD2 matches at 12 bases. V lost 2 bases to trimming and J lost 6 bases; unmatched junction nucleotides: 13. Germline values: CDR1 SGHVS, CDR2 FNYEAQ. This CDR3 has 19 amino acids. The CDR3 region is CASSLQDLAGGPGPGELFF. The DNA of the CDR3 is TGTGCCAGCAGCTTACAGGATCTAGCGGGGGGGCCAGGGCCCGGGGAGCTGTTTTTT.

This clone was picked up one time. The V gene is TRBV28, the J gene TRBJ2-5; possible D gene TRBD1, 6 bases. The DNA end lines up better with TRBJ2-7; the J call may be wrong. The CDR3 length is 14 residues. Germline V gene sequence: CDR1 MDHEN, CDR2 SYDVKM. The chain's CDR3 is CASSLYRADYEQYF. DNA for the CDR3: TGTGCCAGCAGTTTATACAGGGCCGACTACGAGCAGTACTTC.

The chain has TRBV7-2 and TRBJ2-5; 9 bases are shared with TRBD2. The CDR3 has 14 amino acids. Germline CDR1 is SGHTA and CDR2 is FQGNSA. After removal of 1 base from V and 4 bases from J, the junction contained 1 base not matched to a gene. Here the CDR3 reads CASSLELAGETQYF. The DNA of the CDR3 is TGTGCCAGCAGCTTAGAACTAGCGGGAGAGACCCAGTACTTC.

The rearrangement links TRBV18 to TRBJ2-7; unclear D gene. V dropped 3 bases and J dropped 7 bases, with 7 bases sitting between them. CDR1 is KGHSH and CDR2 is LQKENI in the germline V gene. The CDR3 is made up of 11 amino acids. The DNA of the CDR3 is TGTGCCAGCTCACCGGGCAGGGAGCAGTACTTC. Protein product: CASSPGREQYF.

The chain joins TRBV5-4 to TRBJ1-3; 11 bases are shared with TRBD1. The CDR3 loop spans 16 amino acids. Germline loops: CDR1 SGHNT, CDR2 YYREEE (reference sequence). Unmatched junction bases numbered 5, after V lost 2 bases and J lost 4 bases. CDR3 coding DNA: TGTGCCAGCAGCTTTTGGGACAGGGGGGCCGGAAACACCATATATTTT. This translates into CASSFWDRGAGNTIYF.

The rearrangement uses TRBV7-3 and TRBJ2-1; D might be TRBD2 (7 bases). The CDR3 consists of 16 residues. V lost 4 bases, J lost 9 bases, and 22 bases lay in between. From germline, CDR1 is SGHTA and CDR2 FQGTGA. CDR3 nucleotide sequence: TGTGCCAGCAGCTCAGAATGGGGGGGCGGTTCCAGTGAGCAGTTCTTC. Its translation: CASSSEWGGGSSEQFF.

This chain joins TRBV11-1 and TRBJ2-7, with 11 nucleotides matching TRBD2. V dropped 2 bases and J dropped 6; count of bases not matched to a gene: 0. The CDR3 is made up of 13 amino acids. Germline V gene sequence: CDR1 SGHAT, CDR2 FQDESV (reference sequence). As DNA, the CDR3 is TGTGCCAGCAGCTTACTAGCGGGAGGCGAGCAGTACTTC. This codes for CASSLLAGGEQYF. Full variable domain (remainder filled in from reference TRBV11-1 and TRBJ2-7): EAEVAQSPRYKITEKSQAVAFWCDPISGHATLYWYRQILGQGPELLVQFQDESVVDDSQLPKDRFSAERLKGVDSTLKIQPAELGDSAMYLCASSLLAGGEQYFGPGTRLTVT.

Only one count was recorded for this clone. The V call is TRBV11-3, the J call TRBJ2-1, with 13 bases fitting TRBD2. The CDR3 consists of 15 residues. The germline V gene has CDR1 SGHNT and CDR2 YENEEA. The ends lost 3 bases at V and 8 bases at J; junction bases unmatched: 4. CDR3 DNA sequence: TGTGCCAGCAGCTTCACTAGCGGGAGGGGCGATGAGCAGTTCTTC. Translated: CASSFTSGRGDEQFF. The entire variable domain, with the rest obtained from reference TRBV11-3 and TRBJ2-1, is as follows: EAGVVQSPRYKIIEKKQPVAFWCNPISGHNTLYWYLQNLGQGPELLIRYENEEAVDDSQLPKDRFSAERLKGVDSTLKIQPAELGDSAVYLCASSFTSGRGDEQFFGPGTRLTVL.

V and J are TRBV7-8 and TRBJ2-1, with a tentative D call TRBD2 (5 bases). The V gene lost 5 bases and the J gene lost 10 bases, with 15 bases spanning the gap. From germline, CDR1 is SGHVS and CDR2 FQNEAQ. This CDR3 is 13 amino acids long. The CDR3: CASSPDSPVEQFF. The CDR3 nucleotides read TGTGCCAGCAGCCCGGACTCCCCAGTGGAGCAGTTCTTC.

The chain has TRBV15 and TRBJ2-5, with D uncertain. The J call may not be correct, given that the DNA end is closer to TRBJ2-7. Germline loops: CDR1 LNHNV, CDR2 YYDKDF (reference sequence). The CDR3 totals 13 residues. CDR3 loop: CATSRARSHEQYF. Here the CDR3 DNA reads TGTGCCACCAGCAGAGCTAGAAGCCACGAGCAGTACTTC.

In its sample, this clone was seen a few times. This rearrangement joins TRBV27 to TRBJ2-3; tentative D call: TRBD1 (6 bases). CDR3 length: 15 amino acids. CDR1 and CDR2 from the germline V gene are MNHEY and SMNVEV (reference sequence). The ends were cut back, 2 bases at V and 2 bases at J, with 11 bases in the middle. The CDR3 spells CASSLGAGDTDTQYF. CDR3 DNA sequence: TGTGCCAGCAGTTTAGGCGCAGGGGACACAGATACGCAGTATTTT.

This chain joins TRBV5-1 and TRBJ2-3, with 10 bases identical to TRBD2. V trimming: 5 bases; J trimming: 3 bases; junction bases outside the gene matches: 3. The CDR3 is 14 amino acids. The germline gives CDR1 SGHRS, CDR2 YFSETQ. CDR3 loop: CASRSGGATDTQYF. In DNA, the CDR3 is TGCGCCAGCAGAAGCGGGGGGGCAACAGATACGCAGTATTTT.

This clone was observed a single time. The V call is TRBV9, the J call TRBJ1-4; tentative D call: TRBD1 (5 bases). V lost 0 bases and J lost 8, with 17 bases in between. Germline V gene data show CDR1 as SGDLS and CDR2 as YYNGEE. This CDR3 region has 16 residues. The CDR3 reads CASSVAAGRDEEKLFF. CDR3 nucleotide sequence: TGTGCCAGCAGCGTAGCTGCGGGAAGGGACGAGGAAAAACTGTTTTTT.

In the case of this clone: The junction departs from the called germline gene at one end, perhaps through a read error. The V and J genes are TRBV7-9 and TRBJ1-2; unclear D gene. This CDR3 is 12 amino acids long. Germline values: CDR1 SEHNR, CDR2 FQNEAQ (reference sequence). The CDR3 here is CSSSLDSGGYTF. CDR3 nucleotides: TGTTCCAGCAGCTTAGATTCGGGGGGCTACACCTTC.

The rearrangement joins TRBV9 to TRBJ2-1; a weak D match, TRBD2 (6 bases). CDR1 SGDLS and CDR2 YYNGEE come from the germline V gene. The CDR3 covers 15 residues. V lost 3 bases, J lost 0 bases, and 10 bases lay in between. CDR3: CASSGDGSSYNEQFF. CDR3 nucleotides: TGTGCCAGCAGCGGGGACGGGAGCTCCTACAATGAGCAGTTCTTC.

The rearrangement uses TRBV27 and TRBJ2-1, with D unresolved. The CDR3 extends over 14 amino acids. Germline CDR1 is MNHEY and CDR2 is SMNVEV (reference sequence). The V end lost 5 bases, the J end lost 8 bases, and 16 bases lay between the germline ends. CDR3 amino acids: CASSKPRAVDEQFF. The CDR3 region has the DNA TGTGCCAGCAGTAAACCCCGTGCGGTAGATGAGCAGTTCTTC.

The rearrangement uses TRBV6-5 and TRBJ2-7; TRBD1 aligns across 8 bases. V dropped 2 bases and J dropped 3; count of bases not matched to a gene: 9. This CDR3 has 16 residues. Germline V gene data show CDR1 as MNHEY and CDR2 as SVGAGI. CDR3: CASSYGGGQGVYEQYF. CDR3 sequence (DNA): TGTGCCAGCAGTTACGGGGGAGGACAGGGTGTCTACGAGCAGTACTTC.

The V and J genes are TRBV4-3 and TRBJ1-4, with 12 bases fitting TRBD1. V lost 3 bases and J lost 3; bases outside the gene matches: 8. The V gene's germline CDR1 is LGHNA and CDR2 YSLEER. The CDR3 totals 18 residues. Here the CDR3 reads CASSQSPGQGAPNEKLFF. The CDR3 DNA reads TGCGCCAGCAGCCAGTCCCCGGGACAGGGGGCGCCTAATGAAAAACTGTTTTTT.

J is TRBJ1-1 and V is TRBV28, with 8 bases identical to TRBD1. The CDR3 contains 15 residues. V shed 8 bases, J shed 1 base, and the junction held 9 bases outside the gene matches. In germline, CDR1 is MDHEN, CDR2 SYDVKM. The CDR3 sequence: CASPGTGGRNTEAFF. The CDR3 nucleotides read TGTGCCAGCCCAGGGACAGGAGGTAGGAACACTGAAGCTTTCTTT. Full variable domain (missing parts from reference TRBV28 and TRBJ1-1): DVKVTQSSRYLVKRTGEKVFLECVQDMDHENMFWYRQDPGLGLRLIYFSYDVKMKEKGDIPEGYSVSREKKERFSLILESASTNQTSMYLCASPGTGGRNTEAFFGQGTRLTVV.

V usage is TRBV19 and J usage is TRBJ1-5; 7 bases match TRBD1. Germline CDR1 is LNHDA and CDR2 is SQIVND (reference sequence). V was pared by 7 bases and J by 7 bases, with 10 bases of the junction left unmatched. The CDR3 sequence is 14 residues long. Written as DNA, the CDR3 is TGTGCCAGTACCAACCAGGGGGTCGGGCAGCCCCAGCATTTT. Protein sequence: CASTNQGVGQPQHF.

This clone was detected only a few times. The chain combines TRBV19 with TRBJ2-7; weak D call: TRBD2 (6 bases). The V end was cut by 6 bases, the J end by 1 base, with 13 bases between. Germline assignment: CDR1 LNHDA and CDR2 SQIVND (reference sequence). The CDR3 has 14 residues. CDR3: CASSPGTWSYEQYF. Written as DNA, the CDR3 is TGTGCCAGTAGCCCCGGGACTTGGTCCTACGAGCAGTACTTC.

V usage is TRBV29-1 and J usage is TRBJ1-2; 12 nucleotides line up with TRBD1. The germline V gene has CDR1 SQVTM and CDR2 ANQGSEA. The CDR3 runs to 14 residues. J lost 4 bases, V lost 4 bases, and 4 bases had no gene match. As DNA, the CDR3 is TGCAGCGTTGCCGGGACAGGGGGCGGCTATGGCTACACCTTC. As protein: CSVAGTGGGYGYTF. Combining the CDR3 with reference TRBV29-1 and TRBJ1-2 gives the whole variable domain SAVISQKPSRDICQRGTSLTIQCQVDSQVTMMFWYRQQPGQSLTLIATANQGSEATYESGFVIDKFPISRPNLTFSTLTVSNMSPEDSSIYLCSVAGTGGGYGYTFGSGTRLTVV.

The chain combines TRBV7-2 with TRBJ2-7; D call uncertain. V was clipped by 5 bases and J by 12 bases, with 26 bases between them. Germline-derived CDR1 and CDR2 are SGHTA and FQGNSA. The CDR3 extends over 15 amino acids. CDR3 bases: TGTGCCAGCAGCCCCTCCGCTCAAGAATCGACTCGGCGGTACTTC. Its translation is CASSPSAQESTRRYF.

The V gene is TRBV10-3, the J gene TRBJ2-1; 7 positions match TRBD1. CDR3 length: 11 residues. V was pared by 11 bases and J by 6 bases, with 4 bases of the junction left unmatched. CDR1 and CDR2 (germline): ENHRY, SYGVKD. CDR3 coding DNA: TGTGCCTCTAGGGGGCTCAATGAGCAGTTCTTC. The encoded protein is CASRGLNEQFF.

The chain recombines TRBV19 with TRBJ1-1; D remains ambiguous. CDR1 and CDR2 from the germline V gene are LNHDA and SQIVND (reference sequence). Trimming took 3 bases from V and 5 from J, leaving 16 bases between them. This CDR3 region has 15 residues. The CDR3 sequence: CASSIGMTQPTEAFF. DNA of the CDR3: TGTGCCAGTAGTATTGGTATGACTCAACCTACTGAAGCTTTCTTT.

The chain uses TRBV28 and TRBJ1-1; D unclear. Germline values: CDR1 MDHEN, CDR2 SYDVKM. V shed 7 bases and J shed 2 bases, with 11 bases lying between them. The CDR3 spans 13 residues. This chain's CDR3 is CASTSPGNTEAFF. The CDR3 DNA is TGTGCCAGCACCTCTCCAGGTAACACTGAAGCTTTCTTT.

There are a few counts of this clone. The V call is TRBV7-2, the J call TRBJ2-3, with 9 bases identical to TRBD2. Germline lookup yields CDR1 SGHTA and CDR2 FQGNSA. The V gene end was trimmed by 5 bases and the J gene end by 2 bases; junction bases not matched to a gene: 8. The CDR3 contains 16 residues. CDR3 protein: CASSLLGGRATDTQYF. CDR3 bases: TGTGCCAGCAGCCTACTCGGCGGGAGGGCCACAGATACGCAGTATTTT.

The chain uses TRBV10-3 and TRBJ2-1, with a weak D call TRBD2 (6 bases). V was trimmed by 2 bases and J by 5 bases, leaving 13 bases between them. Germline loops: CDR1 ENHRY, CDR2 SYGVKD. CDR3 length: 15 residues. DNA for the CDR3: TGTGCCATCAGTGAGGGTGCGGGACCTCACAATGAGCAGTTCTTC. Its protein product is CAISEGAGPHNEQFF.

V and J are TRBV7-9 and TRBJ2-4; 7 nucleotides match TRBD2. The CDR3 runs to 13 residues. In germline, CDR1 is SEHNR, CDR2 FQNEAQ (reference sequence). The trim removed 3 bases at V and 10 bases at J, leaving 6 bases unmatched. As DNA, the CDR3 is TGTGCCAGCAGCTTGGGCCCCGGGGGGATTCAGTACTTC. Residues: CASSLGPGGIQYF.

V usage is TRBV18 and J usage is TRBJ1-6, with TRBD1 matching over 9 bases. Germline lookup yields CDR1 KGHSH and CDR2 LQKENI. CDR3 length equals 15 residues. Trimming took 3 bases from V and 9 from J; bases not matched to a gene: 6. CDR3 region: CASSPRTGEGSPLHF. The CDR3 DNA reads TGTGCCAGCTCACCGAGGACAGGGGAAGGTTCACCCCTCCACTTT.

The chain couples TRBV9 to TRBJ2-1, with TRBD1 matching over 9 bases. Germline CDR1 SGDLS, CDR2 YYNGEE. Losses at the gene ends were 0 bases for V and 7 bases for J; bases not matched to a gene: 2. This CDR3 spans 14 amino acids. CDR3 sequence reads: CASSVGGTGNEQFF. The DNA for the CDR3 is TGTGCCAGCAGCGTAGGTGGGACAGGGAATGAGCAGTTCTTC.